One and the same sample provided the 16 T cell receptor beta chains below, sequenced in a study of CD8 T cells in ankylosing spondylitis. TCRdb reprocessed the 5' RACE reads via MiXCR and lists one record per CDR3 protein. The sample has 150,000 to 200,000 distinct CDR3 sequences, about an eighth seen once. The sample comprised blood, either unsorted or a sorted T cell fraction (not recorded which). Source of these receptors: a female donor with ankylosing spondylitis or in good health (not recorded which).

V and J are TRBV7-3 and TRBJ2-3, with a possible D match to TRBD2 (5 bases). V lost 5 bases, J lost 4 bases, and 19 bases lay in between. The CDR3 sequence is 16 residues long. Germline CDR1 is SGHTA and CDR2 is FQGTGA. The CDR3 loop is CASSPQTTGIADTQYF. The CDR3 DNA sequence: TGTGCCAGCAGCCCCCAAACGACGGGAATCGCAGATACGCAGTATTTT.

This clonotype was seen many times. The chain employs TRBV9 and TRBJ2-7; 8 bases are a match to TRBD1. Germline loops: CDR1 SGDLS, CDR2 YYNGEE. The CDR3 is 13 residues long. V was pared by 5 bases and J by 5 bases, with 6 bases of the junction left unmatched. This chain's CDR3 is CASSEQGEDEQYF. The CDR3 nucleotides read TGTGCCAGCAGTGAACAGGGGGAGGACGAGCAGTACTTC.

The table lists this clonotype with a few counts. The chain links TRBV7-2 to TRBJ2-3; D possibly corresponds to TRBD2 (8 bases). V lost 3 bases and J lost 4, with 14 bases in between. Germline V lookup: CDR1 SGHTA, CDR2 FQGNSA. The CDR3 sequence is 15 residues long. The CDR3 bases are TGTGCCAGCAGCTTCATCGGGAGGGGGCCAGATACGCAGTATTTT. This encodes CASSFIGRGPDTQYF.

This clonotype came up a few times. The CDR3 is CATYAWGGEAFF. CDR3 DNA: TGTGCCACTTACGCTTGGGGGGGTGAAGCTTTCTTT. The chain joins TRBV19 to TRBJ1-1; perhaps TRBD1 as D (5 bases). Germline lookup yields CDR1 LNHDA and CDR2 SQIVND (reference sequence). V was shortened by 10 bases and J by 7 bases, with 16 bases between the two germline ends. The CDR3 is made up of 12 amino acids.

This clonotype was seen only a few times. The CDR3, as DNA: TGTGCCAGCAGCTTAACGTTGCGGGAGGAGTTAGGCGAGACCCAGTACTTC. Residues: CASSLTLREELGETQYF. The chain employs TRBV7-2 and TRBJ2-5, with TRBD2 matching over 8 bases. V shed 2 bases, J shed 5 bases, and the junction held 13 bases outside the gene matches. The CDR3 length is 17 residues. Germline assignment: CDR1 SGHTA and CDR2 FQGNSA.

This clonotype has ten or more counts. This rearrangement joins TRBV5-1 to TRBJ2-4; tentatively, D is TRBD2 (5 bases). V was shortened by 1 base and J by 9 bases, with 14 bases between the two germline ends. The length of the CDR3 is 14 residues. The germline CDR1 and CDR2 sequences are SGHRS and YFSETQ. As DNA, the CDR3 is TGCGCCAGCAGCTTGACCGGGAAGGGCGGCATTCAGTACTTC. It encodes CASSLTGKGGIQYF.

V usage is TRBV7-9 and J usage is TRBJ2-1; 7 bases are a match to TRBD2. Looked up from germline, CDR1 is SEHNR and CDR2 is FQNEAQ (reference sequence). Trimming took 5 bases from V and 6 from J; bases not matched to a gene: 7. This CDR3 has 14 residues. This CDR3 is CASSLRRELNEQFF. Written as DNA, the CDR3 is TGTGCCAGCAGCCTGCGGCGGGAGCTCAATGAGCAGTTCTTC.

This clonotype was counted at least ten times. CDR3 sequence (DNA): TGCAGTGCTTATTCCACCCCAAAGATATACAATGAGCAGTTCTTC. Protein product: CSAYSTPKIYNEQFF. The V call is TRBV20-1, the J call TRBJ2-1, with unresolved D. This CDR3 contains 15 residues. The germline V gene has CDR1 DFQATT and CDR2 SNEGSKA (reference sequence). Trimming took off 5 bases at V and 4 bases at J, with 18 bases between the two ends.

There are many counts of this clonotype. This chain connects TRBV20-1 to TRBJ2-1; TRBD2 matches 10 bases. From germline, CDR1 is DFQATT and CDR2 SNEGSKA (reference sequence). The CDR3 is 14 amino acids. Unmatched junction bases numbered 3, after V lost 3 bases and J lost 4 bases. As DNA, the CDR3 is TGCAGTGCTAGGGATAGCGGGAGGTACAATGAGCAGTTCTTC. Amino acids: CSARDSGRYNEQFF.

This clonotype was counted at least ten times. CDR3 bases: TGTGCCAGCAAAGGGGGGGGGAATCAGCCCCAGCATTTT. It codes for CASKGGGNQPQHF. The genes are TRBV6-1 and TRBJ1-5, with a tentative D call TRBD1 (6 bases). The V gene lost 7 bases and the J gene lost 4 bases, with 11 bases spanning the gap. The CDR3 contains 13 residues. CDR1 is MNHNS, CDR2 SASEGT, per germline.

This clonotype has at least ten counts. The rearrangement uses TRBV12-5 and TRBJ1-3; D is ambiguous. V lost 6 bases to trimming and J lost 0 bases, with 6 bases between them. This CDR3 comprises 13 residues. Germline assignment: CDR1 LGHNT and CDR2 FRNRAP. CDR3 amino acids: CASGTISGNTIYF. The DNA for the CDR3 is TGTGCTAGTGGGACGATCTCTGGAAACACCATATATTTT.

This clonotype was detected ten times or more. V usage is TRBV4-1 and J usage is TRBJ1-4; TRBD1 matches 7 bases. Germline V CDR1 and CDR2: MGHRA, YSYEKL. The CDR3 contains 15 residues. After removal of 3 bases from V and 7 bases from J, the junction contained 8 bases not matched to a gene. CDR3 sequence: CASSHLQGSGEKLFF. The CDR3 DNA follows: TGCGCCAGCAGCCACCTACAGGGGAGTGGTGAAAAACTGTTTTTT.

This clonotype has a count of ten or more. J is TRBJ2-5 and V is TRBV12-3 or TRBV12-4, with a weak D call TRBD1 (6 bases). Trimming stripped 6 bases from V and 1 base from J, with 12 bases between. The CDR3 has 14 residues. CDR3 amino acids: CASSPTGPQETQYF. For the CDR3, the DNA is TGTGCCAGCAGCCCAACAGGGCCCCAAGAGACCCAGTACTTC.

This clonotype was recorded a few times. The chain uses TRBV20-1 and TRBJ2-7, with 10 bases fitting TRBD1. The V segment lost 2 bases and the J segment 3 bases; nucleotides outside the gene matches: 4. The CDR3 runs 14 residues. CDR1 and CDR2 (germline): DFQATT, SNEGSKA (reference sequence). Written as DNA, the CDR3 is TGCAGTGCTAGACCCGGGACAGGGGTCTACGAGCAGTACTTC. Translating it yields CSARPGTGVYEQYF.

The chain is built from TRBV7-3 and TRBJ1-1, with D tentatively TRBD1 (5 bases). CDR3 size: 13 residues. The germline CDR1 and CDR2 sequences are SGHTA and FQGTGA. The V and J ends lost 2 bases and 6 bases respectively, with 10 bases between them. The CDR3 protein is CASSLGGGPEAFF. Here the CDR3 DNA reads TGTGCCAGCAGCTTAGGGGGAGGGCCTGAAGCTTTCTTT.

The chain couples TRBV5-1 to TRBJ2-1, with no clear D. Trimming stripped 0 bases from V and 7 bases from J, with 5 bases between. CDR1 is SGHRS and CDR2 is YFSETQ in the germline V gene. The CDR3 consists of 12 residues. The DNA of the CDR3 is TGCGCCAGCAGCTTGGACCGTAATGAGCAGTTCTTC. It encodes CASSLDRNEQFF.